Presented here are 17 T cell receptor beta chains from one specimen sequenced in a study of radiation and T cells in renal cell carcinoma. Assay: immunoSEQ multiplex PCR; the TCRdb copy retains only in-frame clones and omits some. The sample shows 70,000 to 95,000 clones, under 90% of them seen only once. The sample's time point: baseline pretreatment blood. Specified treatment: 15 Gy SBRT to primary tumor, nephrectomy 4 weeks later. Material: blood, obtained from a patient whose treatment included radiotherapy and nephrectomy. Source of these receptors: a man aged 55 to 70 with renal cell carcinoma.

The rearrangement links TRBV19 to TRBJ2-1; 8 bases map to TRBD2. V gave up 5 bases and J gave up 9 bases; unmatched junction bases: 3. Germline V gene lookup returns CDR1 LNHDA and CDR2 SQIVND (reference sequence). This CDR3 is built from 12 residues. The DNA for the CDR3 is TGTGCCAGTAGTGTCGGGGGGGCTGAGCAGTTCTTC. It encodes CASSVGGAEQFF.

This chain joins TRBV9 and TRBJ1-1; 7 nucleotides line up with TRBD1. Germline loops: CDR1 SGDLS, CDR2 YYNGEE. This CDR3 has 17 amino acids. With V trimmed by 0 bases and J by 1 base, 9 bases remained unmatched. Here the CDR3 DNA reads TGTGCCAGCAGCGTAGGTCTGGAGGGACAGAGGAACACTGAAGCTTTCTTT. Encoded protein: CASSVGLEGQRNTEAFF.

This clone came up a few times. V usage is TRBV19 and J usage is TRBJ2-2; D remains unclear. Germline V gives CDR1 LNHDA, CDR2 SQIVND (reference sequence). The V end lost 3 bases, the J end lost 7 bases, and 12 bases lay between the germline ends. This CDR3 is built from 14 residues. The CDR3 DNA is TGTGCCAGTAGTATTCGTACGGCTCTCGGGGAGCTGTTTTTT. Protein sequence: CASSIRTALGELFF. Complete variable domain (other parts from reference TRBV19 and TRBJ2-2): DGGITQSPKYLFRKEGQNVTLSCEQNLNHDAMYWYRQDPGQGLRLIYYSQIVNDFQKGDIAEGYSVSREKKESFPLTVTSAQKNPTAFYLCASSIRTALGELFFGEGSRLTVL.

The rearrangement uses TRBV28 and TRBJ2-7; 7 bases agree with TRBD1. CDR3 length: 16 amino acids. Trimming removed 6 bases from V and 0 bases from J; junction bases left unmatched: 11. Germline V gives CDR1 MDHEN, CDR2 SYDVKM. The CDR3 DNA reads as TGTGCCAGCAGCCGTATTGGACAGGCCAGCTCCTACGAGCAGTACTTC. It is translated as CASSRIGQASSYEQYF.

This clone showed up just once. The V call is TRBV7-8, the J call TRBJ1-5; TRBD1 agrees at 10 bases. The CDR3 spans 17 residues. Trimming removed 5 bases from V and 6 bases from J; junction bases left unmatched: 13. The germline CDR1 and CDR2 sequences are SGHVS and FQNEAQ. The CDR3 nucleotides read TGTGCCAGCAGCCGAACCGGGACAGGGGCAGAGGGTCAGCCCCAGCATTTT. Protein: CASSRTGTGAEGQPQHF.

The chain recombines TRBV6-6 with TRBJ2-7, with D perhaps TRBD2 (5 bases). Germline V gene sequence: CDR1 MNHNY, CDR2 SVGAGI (reference sequence). CDR3 length equals 15 residues. The V end lost 4 bases, the J end lost 2 bases, and 15 bases lay between the germline ends. The CDR3 nucleotides are TGTGCCAGCAGTTCCCCGGAGCGGCACCCCTACGAGCAGTACTTC. Protein: CASSSPERHPYEQYF.

V gene TRBV4-2 combines with J gene TRBJ1-3; the D is unclear. The V gene's germline CDR1 is LGHNA and CDR2 YNFKEQ. This CDR3 region has 16 residues. The V end was cut by 0 bases, the J end by 2 bases, with 11 bases between. CDR3: CASSQDQAGTGNTIYF. CDR3 DNA sequence: TGTGCCAGCAGCCAAGATCAGGCGGGGACTGGAAACACCATATATTTT.

This clone was recorded only once. The gene calls are TRBV29-1 and TRBJ1-6; D gene unclear. CDR3 length: 13 amino acids. V lost 3 bases to trimming and J lost 7 bases, with 10 bases between them. Germline V gene data show CDR1 as SQVTM and CDR2 as ANQGSEA. CDR3 in DNA: TGCAGCGTTGAGGTGGCGCCCAATTCACCCCTCCACTTT. Its protein is CSVEVAPNSPLHF.

The rearrangement joins TRBV2 to TRBJ1-1, with a tentative D call TRBD1 (5 bases). CDR3 size: 15 residues. Germline CDR1 and CDR2: SNHLY and FYNNEI. The V gene lost 6 bases and the J gene lost 2 bases, with 16 bases spanning the gap. The CDR3: CASRGERRRNTEAFF. For the CDR3, the DNA is TGTGCCAGCAGGGGGGAACGAAGACGCAACACTGAAGCTTTCTTT.

This chain links TRBV28 with TRBJ2-7, with no clear D. Trimming pared 2 bases from V and 6 bases from J, leaving 11 bases between. Germline CDR1 and CDR2: MDHEN and SYDVKM. The CDR3 length is 13 residues. The CDR3 loop is CASSLVGIGEQYF. The CDR3 coding sequence is TGTGCCAGCAGTTTAGTAGGGATCGGCGAGCAGTACTTC.

The chain has TRBV19 and TRBJ1-4; the D gene is possibly TRBD1 (6 bases). With 6 bases removed from V and 5 bases from J, the gap between germline ends came to 19 bases. The CDR3 contains 16 residues. Germline V lookup: CDR1 LNHDA, CDR2 SQIVND (reference sequence). CDR3 residues: CASSAESGGRNEKLFF. In DNA form, the CDR3 reads TGTGCCAGTAGCGCCGAATCGGGGGGGCGGAATGAAAAACTGTTTTTT.

This clone was observed a single time. The rearrangement links TRBV4-2 to TRBJ2-3, with TRBD1 matching over 8 bases. The V gene end was trimmed by 5 bases and the J gene end by 4 bases; junction bases not matched to a gene: 2. The CDR3 runs 13 residues. Per germline, CDR1 LGHNA and CDR2 YNFKEQ. DNA of the CDR3: TGTGCCAGCAGCAAACAGGGGGCAGATACGCAGTATTTT. Translation gives CASSKQGADTQYF.

The sample holds one count of this clone. The V and J genes are TRBV27 and TRBJ2-6; D gene uncertain. This CDR3 contains 15 residues. The ends were cut back, 6 bases at V and 0 bases at J, with 9 bases in the middle. Per germline, CDR1 MNHEY and CDR2 SMNVEV (reference sequence). The CDR3 is CASSVRRSGANVLTF. The CDR3 DNA reads as TGTGCCAGCAGCGTTCGGCGCTCTGGGGCCAACGTCCTGACTTTC.

The V and J genes are TRBV7-2 and TRBJ2-3, with D unclear. Germline V CDR1 and CDR2: SGHTA, FQGNSA. V was cut by 2 bases and J by 0 bases, with 9 bases left in between. This CDR3 is built from 15 residues. CDR3 DNA: TGTGCCAGCAGCTTATTGGGCTCTAGCACAGATACGCAGTATTTT. This codes for CASSLLGSSTDTQYF.

The chain recombines TRBV28 with TRBJ2-4; 13 nucleotides match TRBD2. The CDR3 sequence is 18 residues long. V was pared by 5 bases and J by 1 base, with 8 bases of the junction left unmatched. The germline CDR1 and CDR2 sequences are MDHEN and SYDVKM. The CDR3: CASSVLAGGTLAKNIQYF. In nucleotides, the CDR3 is TGTGCCAGCAGTGTACTAGCGGGAGGGACCCTCGCCAAAAACATTCAGTACTTC.

The sample holds a few counts of this clone. The chain employs TRBV7-6 and TRBJ1-5; possible D gene TRBD1, 5 bases. V shed 5 bases and J shed 9 bases, with 14 bases lying between them. Germline assignment: CDR1 SGHVS and CDR2 FNYEAQ. The CDR3 totals 13 residues. The CDR3 region is CASSPLGERPQHF. DNA for the CDR3: TGTGCCAGCAGCCCACTGGGGGAGAGGCCCCAGCATTTT.

The chain uses TRBV27 and TRBJ2-1; unclear D gene. Germline V lookup: CDR1 MNHEY, CDR2 SMNVEV (reference sequence). Trimming removed 8 bases at V and 0 bases at J, with 8 bases between. This CDR3 region has 13 residues. CDR3 region: CASARSSYNEQFF. CDR3 nucleotide sequence: TGTGCCAGCGCCCGGAGCTCCTACAATGAGCAGTTCTTC.